The rows below give T cell receptor beta chains drawn from one sample of a study of cytotoxic CD8 clonotypes in ibrutinib-treated CLL. The data were produced by immunoSEQ multiplex PCR, yet TCRdb's version contains in-frame clones alone and is incomplete. Of under 150,000 clones listed, around 81% are singletons. The sequenced sample was PBMCs, obtained after 36 months of ibrutinib treatment. Source of these receptors: a human donor with chronic lymphocytic leukemia. Each CDR3 is given with its conserved first and last residue. D genes are given only for firm matches. Size tells how often a clone was seen (once, few, many) or the class of an expanded clone, and some rows leave it out.

j_call,v_call,clone_size,d_call,cdr3_aa,cdr3_nt
TRBJ1-4,TRBV6-5,NA,NA,CASSYGVWEKLFF,TGTGCCAGCAGTTATGGGGTTTGGGAAAAACTGTTTTTT
TRBJ2-1,TRBV5-1,NA,NA,CASSLAGGIYNEQFF,TGCGCCAGCAGCTTGGCGGGGGGCATCTACAATGAGCAGTTCTTC
TRBJ1-1,TRBV2,NA,NA,CASTSSLLNTEAFF,TGTGCCAGCACCTCCTCGTTGCTGAACACTGAAGCTTTCTTT
TRBJ1-2,TRBV11-2,NA,NA,CASSLGSAALRWGYTF,TGTGCCAGCAGCTTAGGCTCGGCAGCTTTAAGGTGGGGCTACACCTTC
TRBJ1-1,TRBV7-9,NA,NA,CASSLTDSSAFF,TGTGCCAGCAGCCTGACGGACAGCTCAGCTTTCTTT
TRBJ2-3,TRBV7-9,NA,NA,CASSEVKPGLFTDTQYF,TGTGCCAGCAGCGAAGTAAAACCGGGACTGTTCACAGATACGCAGTATTTT
TRBJ1-3,TRBV29-1,NA,NA,CSVVPASGNTIYF,TGCAGCGTTGTCCCAGCCTCTGGAAACACCATATATTTT
TRBJ2-1,TRBV19,NA,NA,CASSFRVGEQFF,TGTGCCAGTAGTTTCCGAGTTGGGGAGCAGTTCTTC
TRBJ2-7,TRBV9,NA,NA,CASSVGGKLAYEQYF,TGTGCCAGCAGCGTAGGAGGGAAGCTCGCGTACGAGCAGTACTTC
TRBJ2-7,TRBV2,NA,NA,CASSERGLYEQYF,TGTGCCAGCAGTGAACGAGGGCTCTACGAGCAGTACTTC
TRBJ2-1,TRBV4-1,NA,TRBD2,CASSQGRASGRNEQFF,TGCGCCAGCAGCCAAGGCCGGGCTAGCGGGAGAAATGAGCAGTTCTTC
TRBJ2-7,TRBV7-8,NA,NA,CASSFGNTYEQYF,TGTGCCAGCAGCTTTGGCAATACCTACGAGCAGTACTTC
TRBJ1-3,TRBV10-3,once,NA,CAISDRDFSGNTIYF,TGTGCCATCAGTGATAGGGACTTCTCTGGAAACACCATATATTTT
TRBJ2-7,TRBV6-5,NA,NA,CASSYRARSSYEQYF,TGTGCCAGCAGTTACAGGGCCAGGAGCTCCTACGAGCAGTACTTC
TRBJ2-1,TRBV7-3,NA,NA,CASSLVRESYNEQFF,TGTGCCAGCAGCTTAGTTCGGGAGTCCTACAATGAGCAGTTCTTC
TRBJ2-7,TRBV11-2,NA,TRBD1,CASSLVWGQGNYEQYF,TGTGCCAGCAGCTTAGTGTGGGGACAGGGGAACTACGAGCAGTACTTC
TRBJ1-2,TRBV2,NA,TRBD1,CASNGQGANYGYTF,TGTGCCAGCAATGGACAGGGGGCCAACTATGGCTACACCTTC
TRBJ1-3,TRBV19,NA,TRBD1,CATSNRGGSGNTIYF,TGTGCCACGTCGAACAGGGGAGGCTCTGGAAACACCATATATTTT
TRBJ2-2,TRBV5-1,few,NA,CASSLAHGIGELFF,TGCGCCAGCAGCTTGGCCCATGGCATCGGGGAGCTGTTTTTT
TRBJ1-5,TRBV6-5,NA,NA,CASSGGRRRQPQHF,TGTGCCAGCAGTGGGGGCCGCCGCCGGCAGCCCCAGCATTTT
TRBJ2-7,TRBV5-1,NA,NA,CASSFGGGFYEQYF,TGCGCCAGCAGCTTTGGTGGCGGGTTCTACGAGCAGTACTTC
TRBJ1-2,TRBV30,NA,TRBD1,CAWSGQGYGYTF,TGTGCCTGGAGTGGACAGGGGTATGGCTACACCTTC
TRBJ2-7,TRBV5-4,NA,TRBD1,CASSLGGDRGSYEQYF,TGTGCCAGCAGCTTGGGTGGGGACAGGGGCTCCTACGAGCAGTACTTC
TRBJ2-2,TRBV29-1,NA,NA,CSVETGTGSAGELFF,TGCAGCGTTGAAACGGGCACAGGTTCAGCCGGGGAGCTGTTTTTT
TRBJ2-5,TRBV30,NA,NA,CAWSIEAAQYF,TGTGCCTGGAGTATTGAAGCGGCCCAGTACTTC
TRBJ2-3,TRBV5-4,NA,NA,CASSLEQKFTDTQYF,TGTGCCAGCAGCTTGGAACAGAAGTTCACAGATACGCAGTATTTT
TRBJ1-1,TRBV29-1,NA,TRBD1,CSVGYRGRMNTEAFF,TGCAGCGTTGGGTACAGGGGGCGAATGAACACTGAAGCTTTCTTT
TRBJ1-2,TRBV7-9,few,TRBD1,CASSYGTETWSYTF,TGTGCCAGCAGCTACGGGACAGAGACTTGGAGCTACACCTTC
TRBJ2-7,TRBV19,NA,NA,CASKRSGTSSYEQYF,TGTGCCAGTAAAAGGAGCGGGACAAGCTCCTACGAGCAGTACTTC
TRBJ2-1,TRBV30,NA,TRBD2,CAWSPGLAFDEQFF,TGTGCCTGGTCCCCGGGACTAGCGTTCGATGAGCAGTTCTTC
TRBJ1-4,TRBV5-6,NA,NA,CASSLERSEKLFF,TGTGCCAGCAGCTTGGAGCGGAGTGAAAAACTGTTTTTT
TRBJ1-2,TRBV28,NA,TRBD1,CASSSDRAGYTF,TGTGCCAGCAGCAGCGACAGGGCTGGCTACACCTTC
TRBJ1-1,TRBV5-4,NA,NA,CASSNRASEAFF,TGTGCCAGCAGCAACCGGGCCAGTGAAGCTTTCTTT
TRBJ1-4,TRBV25-1,once,TRBD1,CASSIGQENEKLFF,TGTGCCAGCAGTATAGGACAGGAAAATGAAAAACTGTTTTTT
TRBJ1-3,TRBV7-9,once,NA,CASSLASGNTIYF,TGTGCCAGCAGCTTAGCCAGCGGAAACACCATATATTTT
TRBJ2-7,TRBV5-6,few,TRBD2,CASSFRTSATYEQYF,TGTGCCAGCAGCTTTAGGACTAGCGCGACCTACGAGCAGTACTTC
TRBJ2-5,TRBV10-2,NA,NA,CASSEAQETQYF,TGCGCCAGCAGTGAGGCCCAAGAGACCCAGTACTTC
TRBJ1-2,TRBV30,NA,NA,CAWSQEGFYGYTF,TGTGCCTGGAGCCAGGAGGGATTCTATGGCTACACCTTC
TRBJ2-7,TRBV11-2,few,NA,CASSFGRGYEQYF,TGTGCCAGCAGCTTCGGCAGGGGTTACGAGCAGTACTTC
TRBJ2-3,TRBV30,NA,NA,CALNGGLSTDTQYF,TGTGCCCTAAACGGGGGGCTAAGCACAGATACGCAGTATTTT
TRBJ2-2,TRBV18,NA,NA,CASSPSAENTGELFF,TGTGCCAGCTCACCATCGGCAGAGAACACCGGGGAGCTGTTTTTT
TRBJ1-5,TRBV29-1,NA,NA,CSVELGGGQPQHF,TGCAGCGTTGAGCTTGGAGGGGGACAGCCCCAGCATTTT
TRBJ1-2,TRBV5-5,NA,NA,CAGSLTGSGGYTF,TGTGCCGGCAGCCTCACAGGGTCTGGTGGCTACACCTTC
TRBJ2-7,TRBV6-4,NA,TRBD1,CASRRGTGSLEQYF,TGTGCCAGCAGGCGCGGGACAGGGAGTCTCGAGCAGTACTTC
TRBJ2-7,TRBV7-8,NA,TRBD2,CASRNREGNYEQYF,TGTGCCAGCAGAAACCGGGAGGGGAACTACGAGCAGTACTTC
TRBJ2-2,TRBV9,NA,NA,CASSVAGSYTGELFF,TGTGCCAGCAGCGTAGCGGGGAGTTACACCGGGGAGCTGTTTTTT
TRBJ2-7,TRBV19,NA,TRBD1,CASKETGVYEQYF,TGTGCCAGTAAAGAGACAGGGGTTTACGAGCAGTACTTC
TRBJ2-7,TRBV2,NA,TRBD2,CASSAGGTSGRWEQYF,TGTGCCAGCAGTGCGGGGGGGACTAGCGGGAGATGGGAGCAGTACTTC
TRBJ1-5,TRBV6-5,NA,NA,CASSYTRDQPQHF,TGTGCCAGCAGTTACACGAGGGATCAGCCCCAGCATTTT
TRBJ1-5,TRBV30,NA,NA,CAWSKPGQQLGPQHF,TGTGCCTGGAGTAAGCCCGGCCAACAATTGGGGCCCCAGCATTTT
TRBJ1-1,TRBV18,NA,NA,CASSPERTGSEAFF,TGTGCCAGCTCACCGGAAAGGACGGGCTCTGAAGCTTTCTTT
TRBJ1-1,TRBV27,NA,NA,CASSSQGRNTEAFF,TGTGCCAGCAGTTCACAGGGTCGGAACACTGAAGCTTTCTTT
TRBJ1-1,TRBV18,once,NA,CASSPGNEAFF,TGTGCCAGCTCACCGGGCAATGAAGCTTTCTTT
TRBJ2-1,TRBV9,NA,NA,CASSVGRHNEQFF,TGTGCCAGCAGCGTAGGGCGCCACAATGAGCAGTTCTTC
TRBJ1-1,TRBV6-5,NA,NA,CASSYQPGSTNTEAFF,TGTGCCAGCAGTTACCAGCCTGGCTCGACGAACACTGAAGCTTTCTTT
TRBJ1-2,TRBV6-1,NA,NA,CASSPTGTYGYTF,TGTGCCAGCAGTCCTACAGGGACCTATGGCTACACCTTC
TRBJ2-3,TRBV29-1,NA,TRBD1,CSSRDRGMDTQYF,TGCAGCTCACGGGACAGGGGTATGGATACGCAGTATTTT